One and the same sample provided the 25 T cell receptor beta chains below, sequenced in a study of T cells in Graves' hyperthyroidism and ophthalmopathy (dated by TCRdb to the late 2010s). Preparation of the library involved multiplex PCR. Sequencing used an Illumina HiSeq 2000. Amplification of TCR beta CDR3 regions was carried out from RNA transcripts. The TCR CDR3 was subjected to a first round of RT-PCR using the HTBI primer set and the Qiagen OneStep RT-PCR kit. TCRdb reworked the public reads: Q25 trimming with fastp, MiXCR clone assembly, productive beta chains retained. Rows with one shared CDR3 protein collapse into an entry with the most common genes and DNA. Within this sample are 730,000 or so distinct CDR3 sequences, with approximately 19% of them counted one time only. The ten top clones hold around 17% of the sample. The sample taken for sequencing was blood. Receptor source: a woman aged 45 to 65 with Graves' hyperthyroidism that later progressed to Graves' ophthalmopathy.

The V call is TRBV6-1, the J call TRBJ2-2, with 9 positions matching TRBD1. Germline CDR1 and CDR2: MNHNS and SASEGT. V lost 3 bases to trimming and J lost 5 bases; unmatched junction nucleotides: 4. The CDR3 is made up of 15 amino acids. CDR3 DNA sequence: TGTGCCAGCAGTGAGCGGACAGGGGATACCGGGGAGCTGTTTTTT. This translates into CASSERTGDTGELFF.

V is TRBV5-4 and J is TRBJ2-7, with D unclear. Germline V gene lookup returns CDR1 SGHNT and CDR2 YYREEE (reference sequence). The CDR3 consists of 14 residues. V gave up 5 bases and J gave up 8 bases, with 20 bases separating them. The CDR3, as DNA: TGTGCCAGCAGTCCCGCCGGGCCCGTGATCAAGCAGTACTTC. This translates into CASSPAGPVIKQYF.

The V gene is TRBV12-3 or TRBV12-4, the J gene TRBJ2-1, with TRBD2 matching 8 bases. The CDR3 sequence is 15 residues long. Trimming removed 5 bases from V and 2 bases from J; junction bases left unmatched: 5. As DNA, the CDR3 is TGTGCCAGCAGTCACGGGGGGGCGCCCTACAATGAGCAGTTCTTC. Its translation is CASSHGGAPYNEQFF.

This clonotype appeared a few times. V and J are TRBV9 and TRBJ2-1; perhaps TRBD1 as D (6 bases). Trimming removed 3 bases at V and 0 bases at J, with 22 bases between. The CDR3 covers 19 residues. Germline loops: CDR1 SGDLS, CDR2 YYNGEE. The CDR3, as DNA: TGTGCCAGCAGCGACGGGACAAGGTCAAGAGGTAGCTCCTACAATGAGCAGTTCTTC. Its translation is CASSDGTRSRGSSYNEQFF.

This sequence joins TRBV18 and TRBJ1-5; D is unresolved. This CDR3 comprises 14 residues. V was trimmed by 4 bases and J by 5 bases, leaving 12 bases between them. Germline values: CDR1 KGHSH, CDR2 LQKENI. In DNA form, the CDR3 reads TGTGCCAGCTCACAAGGACCCCGGCATCAGCCCCAGCATTTT. Encoded protein: CASSQGPRHQPQHF.

This clonotype came up many times. The V and J genes are TRBV18 and TRBJ2-2; tentative D call: TRBD2 (6 bases). This CDR3 has 14 residues. Germline values: CDR1 KGHSH, CDR2 LQKENI. Trimming took off 3 bases at V and 1 base at J, with 6 bases between the two ends. The DNA of the CDR3 is TGTGCCAGCTCACCTAGCGGGAACACCGGGGAGCTGTTTTTT. This translates into CASSPSGNTGELFF.

This rearrangement joins TRBV11-2 to TRBJ2-2; perhaps TRBD1 as D (6 bases). The CDR3 is made up of 16 amino acids. V lost 2 bases and J 1 base, leaving 11 bases between the germline ends. CDR1 and CDR2 (germline): SGHAT, FQNNGV. Here the CDR3 DNA reads TGTGCCAGCAGCTTAAGGAGGACAGAGAACACCGGGGAGCTGTTTTTT. This sequence encodes CASSLRRTENTGELFF.

In its sample, this clonotype was seen a few times. This chain uses TRBV6-2 or TRBV6-3 with TRBJ2-7; D gene ambiguous. The germline V gene encodes CDR1 MNHEY and CDR2 SVGEGT. V lost 2 bases to trimming and J lost 3 bases, with 20 bases between them. The CDR3 consists of 17 residues. The CDR3 nucleotides read TGTGCCAGCAGTTACGACCGGGCGAAGCAGAATATCTACGAGCAGTACTTC. It yields the protein CASSYDRAKQNIYEQYF.

The chain links TRBV20-1 to TRBJ1-2; TRBD1 matches 11 bases. In germline, CDR1 is DFQATT, CDR2 SNEGSKA (reference sequence). V gave up 5 bases and J gave up 6 bases; unmatched junction bases: 5. The CDR3 covers 13 residues. CDR3 DNA sequence: TGCAGTGCTCGGACAGGGGGCCAGCATGGCTACACCTTC. Amino acid sequence: CSARTGGQHGYTF.

This chain uses TRBV5-1 with TRBJ1-6; 8 bases agree with TRBD1. V shed 1 base, J shed 10 bases, and the junction held 10 bases outside the gene matches. The CDR3 has 16 residues. Germline-derived CDR1 and CDR2 are SGHRS and YFSETQ. CDR3 nucleotides: TGCGCCAGCAGCTTGATATCCGGGACAGGAGGCTCACCCCTCCACTTT. As protein: CASSLISGTGGSPLHF.

There are a few counts of this clonotype. The chain joins TRBV11-2 to TRBJ2-5; 9 nucleotides line up with TRBD2. The CDR3 totals 15 residues. V shed 3 bases, J shed 2 bases, and the junction held 4 bases outside the gene matches. CDR1 and CDR2 from the germline V gene are SGHAT and FQNNGV. The CDR3 nucleotides are TGTGCCAGCAGCTTGGCGGGGGGGCATCAAGAGACCCAGTACTTC. Translation: CASSLAGGHQETQYF. Using reference TRBV11-2 and TRBJ2-5 for the parts outside the CDR3, the full variable domain is EAGVAQSPRYKIIEKRQSVAFWCNPISGHATLYWYQQILGQGPKLLIQFQNNGVVDDSQLPKDRFSAERLKGVDSTLKIQPAKLEDSAVYLCASSLAGGHQETQYFGPGTRLLVL.

There are many counts of this clonotype. The V and J genes are TRBV20-1 and TRBJ2-3; D remains unclear. CDR1 and CDR2 from the germline V gene are DFQATT and SNEGSKA (reference sequence). V lost 1 base and J 3 bases, leaving 14 bases between the germline ends. The CDR3 has 15 amino acids. CDR3 amino acids: CSARVPSSRTDTQYF. DNA for the CDR3: TGCAGTGCTAGAGTCCCCTCCAGTAGAACAGATACGCAGTATTTT.

This clonotype has ten or more counts. The chain joins TRBV11-3 to TRBJ2-1; TRBD1 matches 10 bases. There are 15 residues in the CDR3. Germline values: CDR1 SGHNT, CDR2 YENEEA. J lost 3 bases, V lost 5 bases, and 4 bases had no gene match. In DNA form, the CDR3 reads TGTGCCAGCAGCCCGAGGACAGGGGGCTACAATGAGCAGTTCTTC. Translating gives CASSPRTGGYNEQFF.

This clonotype was recorded many times. This chain joins TRBV5-1 and TRBJ2-3; 9 nucleotides agree with TRBD1. Germline CDR1 is SGHRS and CDR2 is YFSETQ. V was clipped by 4 bases and J by 10 bases; unmatched bases: 16. This CDR3 has 16 residues. The CDR3 nucleotides are TGCGCCAGCAGCCCCCGACAGGGGGTAGGTTTTGATCCGCAGTATTTT. It encodes CASSPRQGVGFDPQYF. Drawing the rest from reference TRBV5-1 and TRBJ2-3, the complete variable domain is KAGVTQTPRYLIKTRGQQVTLSCSPISGHRSVSWYQQTPGQGLQFLFEYFSETQRNKGNFPGRFSGRQFSNSRSEMNVSTLELGDSALYLCASSPRQGVGFDPQYFGPGTRLTVL.

The rearrangement joins TRBV4-1 to TRBJ1-2; 9 bases fit TRBD1. J lost 3 bases, V lost 4 bases, and 6 bases had no gene match. The germline V gene encodes CDR1 MGHRA and CDR2 YSYEKL. This CDR3 has 15 amino acids. DNA of the CDR3: TGCGCCAGCAGCCCTCCTACAGGGGGCTACTATGGCTACACCTTC. Translated, it gives CASSPPTGGYYGYTF.

This clonotype has ten or more counts. The rearrangement joins TRBV5-5 to TRBJ1-4; D remains ambiguous. CDR3 length equals 15 residues. Trimming shortened V by 2 bases and J by 8 bases, and 16 bases separated the two germline ends. CDR1 is SGHKS and CDR2 is YYEKEE in the germline V gene (reference sequence). The CDR3 bases are TGTGCCAGCAGCTTAACCGCGCGACGAGACGAAAAACTGTTTTTT. It codes for CASSLTARRDEKLFF. Variable domain in full (rest from reference TRBV5-5 and TRBJ1-4): DAGVTQSPTHLIKTRGQQVTLRCSPISGHKSVSWYQQVLGQGPQFIFQYYEKEERGRGNFPDRFSARQFPNYSSELNVNALLLGDSALYLCASSLTARRDEKLFFGSGTQLSVL.

The rearrangement links TRBV19 to TRBJ1-5, with TRBD1 as a possible D gene (5 bases). Trimming pared 4 bases from V and 2 bases from J, leaving 15 bases between. Germline-derived CDR1 and CDR2 are LNHDA and SQIVND (reference sequence). The CDR3 runs 16 residues. Written as DNA, the CDR3 is TGTGCCAGTAGTAAAGGGACGGGAGGGCGCAATCAGCCCCAGCATTTT. Translation gives CASSKGTGGRNQPQHF.

The genes are TRBV24-1 and TRBJ2-6; 8 positions match TRBD1. Germline CDR1 and CDR2: KGHDR and SFDVKD. V lost 3 bases to trimming and J lost 2 bases; unmatched junction nucleotides: 8. This CDR3 has 18 amino acids. The CDR3 DNA is TGTGCCACCAGTGATGGGTCGGCAGGGGGCGCTGGGGCCAACGTCCTGACTTTC. This encodes CATSDGSAGGAGANVLTF.

The V and J genes are TRBV5-1 and TRBJ2-2, with a weak D call TRBD1 (5 bases). V lost 4 bases to trimming and J lost 4 bases, with 17 bases between them. The germline CDR1 and CDR2 sequences are SGHRS and YFSETQ. This CDR3 is 16 amino acids long. The CDR3 DNA sequence: TGCGCCAGCAGCACTGGGGCCACCGAGACCACCGGGGAGCTGTTTTTT. Protein: CASSTGATETTGELFF.

Worth noting for this clonotype: An end of the junction does not agree with germline; a read error may underlie this. This rearrangement joins TRBV7-7 to TRBJ2-1; 8 bases are shared with TRBD1. CDR3 length: 15 amino acids. CDR1 SSHAT and CDR2 FNYEAQ come from the germline V gene (reference sequence). This chain's CDR3 is CASSLAQGVDNEQFF. The CDR3, as DNA: TGTGCTAGCAGCTTAGCACAGGGGGTAGACAATGAGCAGTTCTTC.

Comment on this clonotype: An end of the junction differs from the germline gene, which may be a read error. V gene TRBV19 combines with J gene TRBJ2-2; 7 bases are shared with TRBD1. CDR1 LNHDA and CDR2 SQIVND come from the germline V gene (reference sequence). CDR3 length: 18 amino acids. The DNA of the CDR3 is TGTGCCAGTAGAAACCTCCGGGACAGCCACTCGAACACCGGTGAGCTGTTTTTT. This sequence encodes CASRNLRDSHSNTGELFF.

This clonotype has ten or more counts. In DNA form, the CDR3 reads TGTGCCAGCAGCCAAGAGGGGCTGGGCAATCAGCCCCAGCATTTT. It yields the protein CASSQEGLGNQPQHF. This chain connects TRBV3-1 to TRBJ1-5; possibly TRBD1 for D (5 bases). This CDR3 is 15 amino acids long. V gave up 0 bases and J gave up 2 bases, with 8 bases separating them. Looked up from germline, CDR1 is LGHDT and CDR2 is YNNKEL (reference sequence). The full variable domain, its missing parts supplied by reference TRBV3-1 and TRBJ1-5, is DTAVSQTPKYLVTQMGNDKSIKCEQNLGHDTMYWYKQDSKKFLKIMFSYNNKELIINETVPNRFSPKSPDKAHLNLHINSLELGDSAVYFCASSQEGLGNQPQHFGDGTRLSIL.

This clonotype was counted at least ten times. The rearrangement uses TRBV6-5 and TRBJ1-1, with D hard to call. V was pared by 2 bases and J by 3 bases, with 10 bases between. Germline V gives CDR1 MNHEY, CDR2 SVGAGI. The CDR3 sequence is 14 residues long. The CDR3 loop reads CASSYGSGDTEAFF. The CDR3 nucleotides read TGTGCCAGCAGTTACGGGTCTGGGGACACTGAAGCTTTCTTT.

This clonotype was detected ten times or more. This chain joins TRBV3-1 and TRBJ1-2, with 7 positions matching TRBD1. The germline V gene encodes CDR1 LGHDT and CDR2 YNNKEL (reference sequence). J gave up 7 bases and V 4 bases, and 12 bases lay outside the gene matches. The CDR3 spans 15 residues. CDR3: CASSPVRQGVRGYTF. The CDR3 nucleotides read TGTGCCAGCAGCCCGGTAAGACAGGGAGTTCGTGGCTACACCTTC.

This clonotype showed up many times. The V gene is TRBV11-2, the J gene TRBJ2-3; 12 bases fit TRBD2. Germline values: CDR1 SGHAT, CDR2 FQNNGV. After removal of 3 bases from V and 2 bases from J, the junction contained 6 bases not matched to a gene. The CDR3 covers 17 residues. DNA of the CDR3: TGTGCCAGCAGCTTTCTAGGACTAGCGGGGCCCACAGATACGCAGTATTTT. Encoded protein: CASSFLGLAGPTDTQYF.